The 2 T cell receptor beta chains given below trace back to one sample, sequenced in a study of blood T cell repertoires in COVID-19. TCRdb keeps only in-frame clones here, not all; method: immunoSEQ multiplex PCR. The sample lists roughly 380,000 clones; 85% to 90% were seen once. The material sequenced was PBMCs or T cells enriched from blood (not recorded which). These TCRs come from a woman in her twenties or thirties who had been exposed to COVID-19.

The rearrangement uses TRBV27 and TRBJ1-2, with D perhaps TRBD1 (5 bases). The germline V and J ends were trimmed by 10 bases and 0 bases, with 9 bases remaining between them. The CDR3 consists of 12 residues. Germline V gene sequence: CDR1 MNHEY, CDR2 SMNVEV (reference sequence). CDR3 in amino acids: CATATANYGYTF. The CDR3 DNA reads TGTGCCACCGCGACAGCTAACTATGGCTACACCTTC.

The chain couples TRBV29-1 to TRBJ1-1; D remains unclear. V gave up 4 bases and J gave up 6 bases, with 15 bases separating them. Germline lookup yields CDR1 SQVTM and CDR2 ANQGSEA. The CDR3 covers 13 residues. The CDR3 loop reads CSVGDSPLAEAFF. Here the CDR3 DNA reads TGCAGCGTTGGAGATAGCCCTTTGGCTGAAGCTTTCTTT. Together with reference TRBV29-1 and TRBJ1-1, the CDR3 gives the full variable domain: SAVISQKPSRDICQRGTSLTIQCQVDSQVTMMFWYRQQPGQSLTLIATANQGSEATYESGFVIDKFPISRPNLTFSTLTVSNMSPEDSSIYLCSVGDSPLAEAFFGQGTRLTVV.